This T cell receptor (beta chain) was sequenced in a study of T-cell reconstitution after alpha-beta-depleted transplantation in children. The CDR3 is made up of 16 amino acids. The V segment lost 6 bases and the J segment 5 bases; nucleotides outside the gene matches: 15. Per the germline V gene, CDR1 is DFQATT and CDR2 is SNEGSKA (reference sequence). Preparation of the TCRbeta library was carried out with unique molecular identifiers. TCRdb reprocessed the PCR reads via MiXCR and lists one record per CDR3 protein. The data contain some 550,000 distinct CDR3 sequences, 23% of them singletons. In the case of this clonotype: As yet, its antigen is unknown.

The study's findings and limits: When one year had passed after transplant, most T-cell counts and diversity came from newly produced T cells. Surviving recipient cells, namely T cells and thymic progenitors, were the source of high day-60 TCRbeta diversity in some patients.

The sample consisted of PBMCs, mostly from graft donor cells, taken 360 days after TCRalphabeta/CD19-depleted stem cell transplant. This TCR was sampled from a boy under three years old who had a stem cell transplant for acute myeloid leukemia, so the T cells may come from the graft donor. The V gene is TRBV20-1, the J gene TRBJ2-3, with 9 bases fitting TRBD2. Written as DNA, the CDR3 is TGCAGTGCCGGCGGTAGCGGGGGTAGACTTGGAGATACGCAGTATTTT. It encodes CSAGGSGGRLGDTQYF.